Below, 13 T cell receptor beta chains from the same sample are listed, as sequenced in a study of cytomegalovirus exposure and HLA in healthy donors. Both 60 Vbeta primers and 13 Jbeta primers went into the PCR. The table came from immunoSEQ multiplex PCR; TCRdb's copy has only in-frame clones and leaves some out. The repertoire holds about 180,000 clones, with 84% as singletons. What was sequenced was PBMCs. The receptors were gathered from a girl aged 10 to 17 in good health and CMV-seropositive.

The rearrangement links TRBV2 to TRBJ2-2; 9 bases fit TRBD1. Germline V gene sequence: CDR1 SNHLY, CDR2 FYNNEI. This CDR3 is built from 16 residues. V dropped 6 bases and J dropped 4; count of bases not matched to a gene: 9. The CDR3 bases are TGTGCCAGCAGATTCTTGGGACAGGGAGGCACCGGGGAGCTGTTTTTT. As protein: CASRFLGQGGTGELFF.

This rearrangement joins TRBV4-1 to TRBJ1-4; 8 bases align to TRBD1. Germline trimming cut 4 bases from V and 7 bases from J; bases unmatched to any gene: 2. The germline gives CDR1 MGHRA, CDR2 YSYEKL. CDR3 size: 13 residues. The CDR3: CASSRQGLEKLFF. CDR3 coding DNA: TGCGCCAGCAGCCGACAGGGGCTTGAAAAACTGTTTTTT.

The V gene is TRBV11-2, the J gene TRBJ2-7, with 11 bases that match TRBD2. Trimming took 3 bases from V and 2 from J; bases not matched to a gene: 6. The germline V gene has CDR1 SGHAT and CDR2 FQNNGV. CDR3 length: 16 residues. The CDR3 DNA reads as TGTGCCAGCAGCTTCCCCGGGACTAGCGGTCCCTACGAGCAGTACTTC. The encoded protein is CASSFPGTSGPYEQYF.

This clone was seen just once. At the DNA level, this CDR3 is encoded by other sequences in the same sample as well. The DNA of the CDR3 is TGTGCCAGCAGCTTACGACAGGGAAGCTATGGCTACACCTTC. As protein: CASSLRQGSYGYTF. This rearrangement joins TRBV5-6 to TRBJ1-2; 7 bases agree with TRBD1. The CDR3 loop spans 14 amino acids. V lost 2 bases and J lost 4; bases outside the gene matches: 5. Germline values: CDR1 SGHDT, CDR2 YYEEEE. Looking up the rest from reference TRBV5-6 and TRBJ1-2 gives the full variable domain: DAGVTQSPTHLIKTRGQQVTLRCSPKSGHDTVSWYQQALGQGPQFIFQYYEEEERQRGNFPDRFSGHQFPNYSSELNVNALLLGDSALYLCASSLRQGSYGYTFGSGTRLTVV.

Notes on this clone: The germline gene is not matched at one end of the junction; a read error may be the cause. This CDR3 is also generated by other DNA sequences in the sample. The chain recombines TRBV10-3 with TRBJ1-2, with TRBD1 matching 7 bases. Germline V gene data show CDR1 as ENHRY and CDR2 as SYGVKD. The CDR3 totals 14 residues. The CDR3 reads CAISGQGGSYGYTF. In DNA, the CDR3 is TGCGCCATCAGTGGTCAGGGGGGAAGCTATGGCTACACCTTC.

The CDR3 DNA follows: TGTGCCAGCAGCGTAGCGGGGGTCCCTAATGAAAAACTGTTTTTT. Its protein product is CASSVAGVPNEKLFF. The gene calls are TRBV9 and TRBJ1-4, with D possibly TRBD1 on 5 matching bases. CDR1 and CDR2 (germline): SGDLS, YYNGEE. The CDR3 consists of 15 residues. V lost 0 bases and J lost 3, with 9 bases in between.

Worth noting for this clone: Within the sample, other DNA sequences also encode this same CDR3. The rearrangement joins TRBV9 to TRBJ1-3; D remains ambiguous. The V gene lost 0 bases and the J gene lost 7 bases, with 5 bases spanning the gap. The CDR3 is 12 residues long. CDR1 SGDLS and CDR2 YYNGEE come from the germline V gene. CDR3 DNA sequence: TGTGCCAGCAGCGTAGACCGGAACACCATATATTTT. This codes for CASSVDRNTIYF.

The chain links TRBV30 to TRBJ2-1; D is unresolved. V was pared by 0 bases and J by 3 bases, with 3 bases between. Germline loops: CDR1 GTSNPN, CDR2 SVGIG (reference sequence). The CDR3 sequence is 12 residues long. CDR3 DNA sequence: TGTGCCTGGAGTGTCAGCTACAATGAGCAGTTCTTC. This translates into CAWSVSYNEQFF.

Comments on this clone: A read error may produce the germline difference seen at one junction end. The J gene is TRBJ1-1, the V gene TRBV12-5; unclear D gene. From germline, CDR1 is LGHNT and CDR2 FRNRAP. This CDR3 comprises 14 residues. Written as DNA, the CDR3 is TGTGCTAATGGTTTGGTACGGGGTAACACTGAAGCTTTCTTT. Its translation is CANGLVRGNTEAFF.

V is TRBV5-1 and J is TRBJ1-1; 9 bases fit TRBD1. The trim removed 2 bases at V and 3 bases at J, leaving 8 bases unmatched. This CDR3 spans 16 amino acids. Germline V gives CDR1 SGHRS, CDR2 YFSETQ. The CDR3 DNA follows: TGCGCCAGCAGCTTACTCCAACAGGGGGCAGACACTGAAGCTTTCTTT. This sequence encodes CASSLLQQGADTEAFF.

DNA of the CDR3: TGCGCCAGCAGCTTGGAGGCATCCGGGGGCTACACCTTC. Translated, it gives CASSLEASGGYTF. The chain employs TRBV5-1 and TRBJ1-2; no firm D call. Germline CDR1 is SGHRS and CDR2 is YFSETQ. V was cut by 0 bases and J by 8 bases, with 11 bases left in between. This CDR3 region has 13 residues.

V usage is TRBV6-5 and J usage is TRBJ2-7; 7 bases agree with TRBD1. The CDR3 is 15 residues long. J was trimmed by 2 bases and V by 5 bases; bases with no gene match: 9. Germline V gene data show CDR1 as MNHEY and CDR2 as SVGAGI. The CDR3 reads CASSKGQTLTYEQYF. DNA of the CDR3: TGTGCCAGCAGTAAGGGACAGACTCTCACCTACGAGCAGTACTTC.

The V gene is TRBV27, the J gene TRBJ2-7, with a possible D match to TRBD1 (5 bases). The V end was cut by 5 bases, the J end by 6 bases, with 29 bases between. The CDR3 has 18 amino acids. Germline loops: CDR1 MNHEY, CDR2 SMNVEV (reference sequence). As DNA, the CDR3 is TGTGCCAGCAGTCTCCACAGGTCCTCTCTAGGAAACGGTAGCGAGCAGTACTTC. It is translated as CASSLHRSSLGNGSEQYF.